The 25 T cell receptor beta chains below come from one sample, sequenced in a study of blood T cell repertoires in COVID-19 (dated by TCRdb to 2020 to 2021). The method was the immunoSEQ multiplex PCR assay. TCRdb retrieved this table from immuneACCESS and kept in-frame rearrangements only. Not all clones are present; in checked studies, unresolved V genes account for under half, and no reason is known for the remainder. The sample records 100,000 to 150,000 clones, around 88% of which are singletons. The top ten constitute about 2.5% of the sample. Sequencing input: PBMCs or T cells enriched from blood (not recorded which). The receptors stem from a woman in her 50s who had recovered from COVID-19.

The chain recombines TRBV6-5 with TRBJ1-3, with a possible D match to TRBD1 (5 bases). CDR3 size: 16 residues. Germline CDR1 MNHEY, CDR2 SVGAGI. Trimming cost V 2 bases and J 4 bases, with 15 bases left between them. The CDR3 sequence: CASSYTLWGVGNTIYF. The CDR3 DNA reads as TGTGCCAGCAGTTACACACTCTGGGGCGTCGGAAACACCATATATTTT.

This chain uses TRBV10-3 with TRBJ2-7; 8 nucleotides align to TRBD1. The CDR3 loop spans 14 amino acids. Germline trimming cut 6 bases from V and 0 bases from J; bases unmatched to any gene: 4. The germline V gene has CDR1 ENHRY and CDR2 SYGVKD. In DNA, the CDR3 is TGTGCCATCAGAGAGGGACAGGACTCCTACGAGCAGTACTTC. Amino acid sequence: CAIREGQDSYEQYF.

The chain combines TRBV19 with TRBJ1-1; TRBD1 aligns across 9 bases. The germline V gene has CDR1 LNHDA and CDR2 SQIVND (reference sequence). The CDR3 length is 15 residues. Germline trimming cut 9 bases from V and 6 bases from J; bases unmatched to any gene: 14. The CDR3 DNA reads TGTGCCAGCACCGGGACAGGGATCCAGTGGGCTGAAGCTTTCTTT. Translation: CASTGTGIQWAEAFF. Full variable domain (rest looked up from reference TRBV19 and TRBJ1-1): DGGITQSPKYLFRKEGQNVTLSCEQNLNHDAMYWYRQDPGQGLRLIYYSQIVNDFQKGDIAEGYSVSREKKESFPLTVTSAQKNPTAFYLCASTGTGIQWAEAFFGQGTRLTVV.

The J gene is TRBJ1-1, the V gene TRBV4-3, with D perhaps TRBD1 (6 bases). The CDR3 runs 14 residues. Between the trimmed V and J ends, which lost 0 bases and 7 bases, there was a span of 12 bases. Germline loops: CDR1 LGHNA, CDR2 YSLEER. The CDR3 reads CASSQDIRTDEAFF. The CDR3 coding sequence is TGCGCCAGCAGCCAAGATATCAGGACAGATGAAGCTTTCTTT.

The J gene is TRBJ2-1, the V gene TRBV7-6; D uncertain. V was trimmed by 6 bases and J by 5 bases, leaving 17 bases between them. Germline lookup yields CDR1 SGHVS and CDR2 FNYEAQ. This CDR3 comprises 15 residues. The CDR3 spells CASSFDPAQDNEQFF. CDR3 in DNA: TGTGCCAGCAGTTTCGACCCGGCCCAGGACAATGAGCAGTTCTTC.

The rearrangement joins TRBV4-1 to TRBJ2-7; TRBD1 might be the D (5 bases). Germline CDR1 and CDR2: MGHRA and YSYEKL. The CDR3 loop spans 15 amino acids. Between the trimmed V and J ends, which lost 4 bases and 2 bases, there was a span of 15 bases. CDR3 sequence (DNA): TGCGCCAGCAGCCGTACGATAGACAGACCCTACGAGCAGTACTTC. Protein sequence: CASSRTIDRPYEQYF.

The rearrangement uses TRBV7-9 and TRBJ1-5, with D maybe TRBD1 (6 bases). Germline V gene sequence: CDR1 SEHNR, CDR2 FQNEAQ (reference sequence). This CDR3 spans 16 amino acids. Trimming pared 5 bases from V and 3 bases from J, leaving 17 bases between. CDR3 sequence reads: CASSHSGRGNNQPQHF. CDR3 sequence (DNA): TGTGCCAGCAGCCACTCCGGCAGGGGTAACAATCAGCCCCAGCATTTT.

This chain uses TRBV30 with TRBJ1-1; D is uncertain. The CDR3 extends over 13 amino acids. Germline CDR1 GTSNPN, CDR2 SVGIG (reference sequence). V was pared by 0 bases and J by 2 bases, with 7 bases between. The CDR3 here is CAWSVAPNTEAFF. CDR3 in DNA: TGTGCCTGGAGTGTAGCACCCAACACTGAAGCTTTCTTT.

The gene calls are TRBV29-1 and TRBJ1-2; 9 nucleotides align to TRBD1. Germline V gene lookup returns CDR1 SQVTM and CDR2 ANQGSEA. This CDR3 has 14 residues. With 6 bases clipped from V and 3 bases from J, the junction kept 8 bases outside the gene matches. As DNA, the CDR3 is TGCAGCGTCGATACAGGGGGCTCGGACTATGGCTACACCTTC. Translation gives CSVDTGGSDYGYTF.

CDR3 loop: CASSTSKRGGNEQFF. The CDR3 bases are TGTGCCAGCAGCACCTCTAAGCGGGGGGGCAATGAGCAGTTCTTC. V is TRBV7-9 and J is TRBJ2-1; 10 bases fit TRBD2. Germline values: CDR1 SEHNR, CDR2 FQNEAQ (reference sequence). This CDR3 is 15 amino acids long. V was pared by 5 bases and J by 6 bases, with 7 bases of the junction left unmatched.

The CDR3 coding sequence is TGTGCCACCAGCAGAGACCGGGGCTCTGGAAACACCATATATTTT. This sequence encodes CATSRDRGSGNTIYF. The gene calls are TRBV15 and TRBJ1-3; unclear D gene. Germline V gene lookup returns CDR1 LNHNV and CDR2 YYDKDF (reference sequence). V was trimmed by 0 bases and J by 0 bases, leaving 6 bases between them. This CDR3 is built from 15 residues.

This CDR3 reads CASSDGDRAHEQYF. CDR3 DNA: TGTGCCAGCAGTGATGGGGACAGGGCGCACGAGCAGTACTTC. The rearrangement links TRBV6-1 to TRBJ2-7; 9 nucleotides agree with TRBD1. CDR3 length: 14 residues. The germline gives CDR1 MNHNS, CDR2 SASEGT. V was clipped by 3 bases and J by 5 bases; unmatched bases: 5.

The chain is built from TRBV9 and TRBJ2-7, with 7 bases matching TRBD2. Germline V gene data show CDR1 as SGDLS and CDR2 as YYNGEE. V was pared by 2 bases and J by 1 base, with 3 bases of the junction left unmatched. This CDR3 has 14 amino acids. The CDR3 region has the DNA TGTGCCAGCAGCGTCAGCGGGGTGTCCTACGAGCAGTACTTC. Protein product: CASSVSGVSYEQYF. Combining the CDR3 with reference TRBV9 and TRBJ2-7 gives the whole variable domain DSGVTQTPKHLITATGQRVTLRCSPRSGDLSVYWYQQSLDQGLQFLIQYYNGEERAKGNILERFSAQQFPDLHSELNLSSLELGDSALYFCASSVSGVSYEQYFGPGTRLTVT.

The chain recombines TRBV2 with TRBJ1-5, with TRBD1 matching over 7 bases. The germline CDR1 and CDR2 sequences are SNHLY and FYNNEI. With 7 bases clipped from V and 2 bases from J, the junction kept 5 bases outside the gene matches. CDR3 length equals 14 residues. DNA for the CDR3: TGTGCCAGCACTAGACAGGGTGGCAATCAGCCCCAGCATTTT. Translating it yields CASTRQGGNQPQHF.

This chain connects TRBV6-5 to TRBJ2-1; 9 bases map to TRBD1. The CDR3 is 15 amino acids. The germline CDR1 and CDR2 sequences are MNHEY and SVGAGI. Unmatched junction bases numbered 1, after V lost 2 bases and J lost 2 bases. In nucleotides, the CDR3 is TGTGCCAGCAGTTACCGACAGGGGGCCTACAATGAGCAGTTCTTC. Its translation: CASSYRQGAYNEQFF.

This chain links TRBV19 with TRBJ2-1, with D unresolved. The CDR3 consists of 13 residues. Trimming pared 3 bases from V and 1 base from J, leaving 4 bases between. The germline gives CDR1 LNHDA, CDR2 SQIVND (reference sequence). The CDR3 sequence is CASSIPSYNEQFF. The CDR3 DNA is TGTGCCAGTAGTATTCCGTCCTACAATGAGCAGTTCTTC.

The genes are TRBV14 and TRBJ2-7; D call uncertain. The CDR3 runs to 12 residues. The germline gives CDR1 SGHDN, CDR2 FVKESK. Trimming removed 4 bases at V and 0 bases at J, with 4 bases between. The CDR3 sequence is CASSLSSYEQYF. DNA of the CDR3: TGTGCCAGCAGCCTCAGCTCCTACGAGCAGTACTTC.

The gene calls are TRBV7-2 and TRBJ2-3; a possible D gene is TRBD2 (6 bases). There are 17 residues in the CDR3. V lost 1 base, J lost 2 bases, and 16 bases lay in between. Germline loops: CDR1 SGHTA, CDR2 FQGNSA. The CDR3 bases are TGTGCCAGCAGCTTAGTTTCTATGCGGGGATCCACAGATACGCAGTATTTT. It is translated as CASSLVSMRGSTDTQYF.

This clone was observed a handful of times. The chain links TRBV4-1 to TRBJ1-6; 11 nucleotides align to TRBD1. The ends lost 4 bases at V and 10 bases at J; junction bases unmatched: 3. Germline V lookup: CDR1 MGHRA, CDR2 YSYEKL. The CDR3 contains 14 residues. CDR3 sequence (DNA): TGCGCCAGCAGCCCCCGGGACAGGGGGTCACCCCTCCACTTT. This encodes CASSPRDRGSPLHF.

DNA for the CDR3: TGTGCCAGCAGTTTGGGCAGTTCGAGCTCCTACGAGCAGTACTTC. Encoded protein: CASSLGSSSSYEQYF. The chain recombines TRBV27 with TRBJ2-7; unclear D gene. This CDR3 is 15 amino acids long. Germline V lookup: CDR1 MNHEY, CDR2 SMNVEV (reference sequence). Trimming removed 3 bases from V and 0 bases from J, with 12 bases in between.

The gene calls are TRBV11-3 and TRBJ1-3; no reliable D call. The CDR3 is made up of 15 amino acids. Trimming left V 5 bases short and J 4 bases short, with 15 bases between. The germline V gene encodes CDR1 SGHNT and CDR2 YENEEA. The CDR3 loop reads CASSVQWLAGNTIYF. Here the CDR3 DNA reads TGTGCCAGCAGCGTGCAGTGGTTAGCGGGAAACACCATATATTTT. Supplemented by reference TRBV11-3 and TRBJ1-3, the full variable domain reads EAGVVQSPRYKIIEKKQPVAFWCNPISGHNTLYWYLQNLGQGPELLIRYENEEAVDDSQLPKDRFSAERLKGVDSTLKIQPAELGDSAVYLCASSVQWLAGNTIYFGEGSWLTVV.

The chain uses TRBV5-1 and TRBJ2-6; D remains ambiguous. CDR1 SGHRS and CDR2 YFSETQ come from the germline V gene. The CDR3 covers 15 residues. V was cut by 4 bases and J by 0 bases, with 8 bases left in between. The DNA for the CDR3 is TGCGCCAGCAGCCCCGGTAACTCTGGGGCCAACGTCCTGACTTTC. It yields the protein CASSPGNSGANVLTF.

V gene TRBV5-1 combines with J gene TRBJ2-7, with 8 bases matching TRBD2. The CDR3 runs 14 residues. CDR1 SGHRS and CDR2 YFSETQ come from the germline V gene. J gave up 0 bases and V 2 bases, and 1 base lay outside the gene matches. CDR3 in amino acids: CASSFSGASYEQYF. CDR3 DNA: TGCGCCAGCAGCTTTAGCGGGGCCTCCTACGAGCAGTACTTC.

In this sample, this clone turned up once. V usage is TRBV5-6 and J usage is TRBJ1-6; TRBD1 agrees at 7 bases. Trimming took 5 bases from V and 10 from J; bases not matched to a gene: 6. The CDR3 extends over 13 amino acids. In germline, CDR1 is SGHDT, CDR2 YYEEEE. The CDR3 here is CASSYRGNSPLHF. The CDR3 DNA is TGTGCCAGCAGTTACAGGGGAAACTCACCCCTCCACTTT.

The V and J genes are TRBV15 and TRBJ1-6, with TRBD1 matching over 8 bases. CDR1 is LNHNV, CDR2 YYDKDF, per germline (reference sequence). The length of the CDR3 is 15 residues. V lost 2 bases to trimming and J lost 8 bases; unmatched junction nucleotides: 5. The CDR3 here is CATSRRQGWYSPLHF. The CDR3, as DNA: TGTGCCACCAGCAGAAGACAGGGGTGGTATTCACCCCTCCACTTT.